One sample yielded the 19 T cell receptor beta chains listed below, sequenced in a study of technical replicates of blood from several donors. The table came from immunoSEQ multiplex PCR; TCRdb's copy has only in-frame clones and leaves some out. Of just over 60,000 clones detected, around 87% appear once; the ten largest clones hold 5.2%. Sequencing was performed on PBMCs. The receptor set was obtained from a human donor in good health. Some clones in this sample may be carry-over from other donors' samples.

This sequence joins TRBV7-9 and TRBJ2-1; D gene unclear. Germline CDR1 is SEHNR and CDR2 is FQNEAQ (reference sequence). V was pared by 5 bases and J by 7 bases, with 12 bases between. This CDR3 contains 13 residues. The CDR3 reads CASSPPSRNEQFF. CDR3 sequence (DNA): TGTGCCAGCAGCCCCCCTTCCAGGAATGAGCAGTTCTTC.

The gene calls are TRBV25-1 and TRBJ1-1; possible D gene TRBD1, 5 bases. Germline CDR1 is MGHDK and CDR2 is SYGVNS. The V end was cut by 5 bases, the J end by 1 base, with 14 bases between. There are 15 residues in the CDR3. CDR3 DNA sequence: TGTGCCAGCAGTCTCCCCGGCAGGGAGAACACTGAAGCTTTCTTT. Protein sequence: CASSLPGRENTEAFF.

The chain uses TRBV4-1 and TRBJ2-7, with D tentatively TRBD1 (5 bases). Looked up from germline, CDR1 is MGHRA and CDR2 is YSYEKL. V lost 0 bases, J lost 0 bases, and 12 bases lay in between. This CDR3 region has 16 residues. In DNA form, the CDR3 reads TGCGCCAGCAGCCAAGAGCAGGGATTGGCCTCCTACGAGCAGTACTTC. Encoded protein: CASSQEQGLASYEQYF.

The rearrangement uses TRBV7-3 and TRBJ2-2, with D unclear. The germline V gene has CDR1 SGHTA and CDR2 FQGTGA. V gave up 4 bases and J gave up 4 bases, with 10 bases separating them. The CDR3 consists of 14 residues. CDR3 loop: CASSWLVTTGELFF. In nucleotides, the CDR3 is TGTGCCAGCAGCTGGCTAGTTACCACCGGGGAGCTGTTTTTT.

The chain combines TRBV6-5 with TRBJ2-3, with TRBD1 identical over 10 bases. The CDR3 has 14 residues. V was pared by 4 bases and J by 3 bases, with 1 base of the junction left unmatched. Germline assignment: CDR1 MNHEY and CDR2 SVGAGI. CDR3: CASSWTGGTDTQYF. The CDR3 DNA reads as TGTGCCAGCAGTTGGACAGGGGGAACAGATACGCAGTATTTT.

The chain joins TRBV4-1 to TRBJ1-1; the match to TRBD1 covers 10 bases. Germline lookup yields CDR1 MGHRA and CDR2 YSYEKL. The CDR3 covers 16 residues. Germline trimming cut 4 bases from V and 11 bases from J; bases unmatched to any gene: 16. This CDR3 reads CASSLTHTGQGKLAFF. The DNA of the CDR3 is TGCGCCAGCAGCCTCACGCACACGGGACAGGGGAAATTGGCTTTCTTT.

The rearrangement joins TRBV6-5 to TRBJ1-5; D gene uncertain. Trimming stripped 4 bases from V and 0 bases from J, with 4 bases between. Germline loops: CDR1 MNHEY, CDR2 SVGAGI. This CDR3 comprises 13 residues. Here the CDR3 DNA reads TGTGCCAGCAGTTTAAATAGCAATCAGCCCCAGCATTTT. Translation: CASSLNSNQPQHF.

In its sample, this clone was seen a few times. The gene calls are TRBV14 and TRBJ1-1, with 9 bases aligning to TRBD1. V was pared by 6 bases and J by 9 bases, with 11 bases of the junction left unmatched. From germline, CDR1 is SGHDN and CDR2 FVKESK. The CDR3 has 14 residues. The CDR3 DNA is TGTGCCAGCAGTCTAATTACAGGGGGCGTCCAAGCTTTCTTT. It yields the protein CASSLITGGVQAFF. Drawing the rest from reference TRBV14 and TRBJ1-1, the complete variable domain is EAGVTQFPSHSVIEKGQTVTLRCDPISGHDNLYWYRRVMGKEIKFLLHFVKESKQDESGMPNNRFLAERTGGTYSTLKVQPAELEDSGVYFCASSLITGGVQAFFGQGTRLTVV.

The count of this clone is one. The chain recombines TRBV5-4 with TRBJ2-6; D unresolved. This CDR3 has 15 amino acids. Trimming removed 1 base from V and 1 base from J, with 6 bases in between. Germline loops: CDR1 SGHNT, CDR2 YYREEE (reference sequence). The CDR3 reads CASSLMSSGANVLTF. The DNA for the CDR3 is TGTGCCAGCAGCTTGATGAGTTCTGGGGCCAACGTCCTGACTTTC.

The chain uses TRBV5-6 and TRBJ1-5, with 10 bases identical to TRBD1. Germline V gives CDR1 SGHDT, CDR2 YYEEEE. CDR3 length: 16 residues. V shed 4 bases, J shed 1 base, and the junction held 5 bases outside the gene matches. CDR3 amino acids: CASSAGTGASNQPQHF. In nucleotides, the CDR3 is TGTGCCAGCAGCGCCGGGACAGGGGCGAGCAATCAGCCCCAGCATTTT.

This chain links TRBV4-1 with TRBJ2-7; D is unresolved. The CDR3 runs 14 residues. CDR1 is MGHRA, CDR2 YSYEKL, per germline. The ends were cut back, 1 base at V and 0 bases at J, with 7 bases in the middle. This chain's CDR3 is CASSQAHGSYEQYF. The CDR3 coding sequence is TGCGCCAGCAGCCAAGCCCACGGCTCCTACGAGCAGTACTTC.

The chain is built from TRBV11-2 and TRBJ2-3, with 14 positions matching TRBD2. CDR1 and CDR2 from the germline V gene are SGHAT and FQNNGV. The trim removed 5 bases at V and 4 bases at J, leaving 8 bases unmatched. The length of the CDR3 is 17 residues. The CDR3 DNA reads TGTGCCAGCAGCCTTAGGACTAGCGGGAGGATCTCAGATACGCAGTATTTT. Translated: CASSLRTSGRISDTQYF.

CDR3: CASSAGVLLIYEQYF. For the CDR3, the DNA is TGCGCCAGCAGCGCGGGGGTGTTACTTATCTACGAGCAGTACTTC. The chain is built from TRBV5-1 and TRBJ2-7, with 7 nucleotides matching TRBD2. The V and J ends lost 4 bases and 3 bases, in that order; junction bases with no gene match: 10. Germline V gene lookup returns CDR1 SGHRS and CDR2 YFSETQ. CDR3 size: 15 residues.

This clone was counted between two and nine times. CDR3 in amino acids: CASSRTTGVVDEQYF. DNA of the CDR3: TGTGCCAGCAGCCGGACAACAGGGGTTGTCGACGAGCAGTACTTC. The chain recombines TRBV7-9 with TRBJ2-7, with TRBD1 matching 7 bases. After removal of 5 bases from V and 5 bases from J, the junction contained 12 bases not matched to a gene. CDR1 SEHNR and CDR2 FQNEAQ come from the germline V gene (reference sequence). CDR3 length: 15 residues.

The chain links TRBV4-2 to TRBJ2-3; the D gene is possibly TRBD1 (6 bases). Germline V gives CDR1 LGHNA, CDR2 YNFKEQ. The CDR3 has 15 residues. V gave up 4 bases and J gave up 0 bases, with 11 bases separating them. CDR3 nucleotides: TGTGCCAGCAGCCCAGGACAGACTAGCACAGATACGCAGTATTTT. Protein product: CASSPGQTSTDTQYF.

The CDR3 bases are TGTGCCAGCAGAGGGGGGGTCGAGGACTACAATGAGCAGTTCTTC. Translation gives CASRGGVEDYNEQFF. The V call is TRBV25-1, the J call TRBJ2-1, with TRBD2 as a possible D gene (7 bases). This CDR3 has 15 residues. V lost 6 bases and J lost 3, with 15 bases in between. The germline V gene has CDR1 MGHDK and CDR2 SYGVNS. The full variable domain, with the rest looked up from reference TRBV25-1 and TRBJ2-1, is EADIYQTPRYLVIGTGKKITLECSQTMGHDKMYWYQQDPGMELHLIHYSYGVNSTEKGDLSSESTVSRIRTEHFPLTLESARPSHTSQYLCASRGGVEDYNEQFFGPGTRLTVL.

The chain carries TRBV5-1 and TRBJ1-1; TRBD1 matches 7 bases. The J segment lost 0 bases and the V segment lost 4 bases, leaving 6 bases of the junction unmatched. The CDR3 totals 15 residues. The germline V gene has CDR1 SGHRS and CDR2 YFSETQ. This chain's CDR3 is CASSPGQEMNTEAFF. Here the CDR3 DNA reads TGCGCCAGCAGCCCAGGACAGGAGATGAACACTGAAGCTTTCTTT.

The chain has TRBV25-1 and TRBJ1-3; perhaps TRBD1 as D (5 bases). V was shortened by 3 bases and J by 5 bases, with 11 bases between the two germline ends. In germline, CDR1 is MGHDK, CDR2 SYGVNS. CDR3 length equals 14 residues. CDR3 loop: CASSEFVDRNTIYF. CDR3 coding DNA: TGTGCCAGCAGTGAGTTCGTGGACAGAAACACCATATATTTT.

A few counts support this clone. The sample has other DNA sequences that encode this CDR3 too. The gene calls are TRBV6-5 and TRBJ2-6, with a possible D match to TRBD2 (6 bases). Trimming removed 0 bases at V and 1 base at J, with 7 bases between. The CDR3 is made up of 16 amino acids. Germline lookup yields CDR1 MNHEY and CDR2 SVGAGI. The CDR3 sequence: CASSYSRGSGANVLTF. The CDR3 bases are TGTGCCAGCAGTTACTCACGGGGGTCTGGGGCCAACGTCCTGACTTTC.